This TCR beta chain was retrieved from a study of cytomegalovirus exposure and HLA in healthy donors. Study-level background: One earlier analysis, a look at approximately 190 million T cells, found almost 120 million unique TCR beta sequences.

PCR primers comprised 60 Vbeta and 13 Jbeta primers. Per the authors' pipeline: Later, an analysis found around 77 million unique TCR beta chains, and about 10 million of these were shared. Assay: immunoSEQ multiplex PCR; the TCRdb copy retains only in-frame clones and omits some. V, J and clone size derive from that table, while D and trimming were established from the DNA sequence. The data show approximately 150,000 clones, roughly 75% seen once. The germline gives CDR1 LGHNA, CDR2 YNFKEQ. The CDR3 spans 15 residues. V lost 4 bases to trimming and J lost 5 bases, with 16 bases between them. The gene calls are TRBV4-2 and TRBJ2-3; perhaps TRBD2 as D (6 bases). The clonotype was recovered from a male donor in good health and CMV-seronegative. Sample: PBMCs. As DNA, the CDR3 is TGTGCCAGCAGCCGAGACCGGGACTTCGGAGATACGCAGTATTTT. It encodes CASSRDRDFGDTQYF.